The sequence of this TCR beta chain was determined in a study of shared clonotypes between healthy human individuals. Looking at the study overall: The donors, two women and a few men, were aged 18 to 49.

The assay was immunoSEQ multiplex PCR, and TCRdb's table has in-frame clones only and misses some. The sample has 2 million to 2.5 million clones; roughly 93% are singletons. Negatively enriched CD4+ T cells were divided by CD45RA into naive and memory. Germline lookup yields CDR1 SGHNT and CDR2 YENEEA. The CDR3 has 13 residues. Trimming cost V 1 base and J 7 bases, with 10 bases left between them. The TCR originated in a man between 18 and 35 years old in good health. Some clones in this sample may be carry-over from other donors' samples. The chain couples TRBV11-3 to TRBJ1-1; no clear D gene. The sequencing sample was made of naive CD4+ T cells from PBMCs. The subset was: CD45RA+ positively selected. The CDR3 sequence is CASSLGLWDEAFF. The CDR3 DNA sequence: TGTGCCAGCAGCTTAGGCCTGTGGGATGAAGCTTTCTTT.